This TCR beta chain was sequenced in a study of monozygotic twins with cystic fibrosis (dated by TCRdb to about 2021). With respect to the entire study: Barcoded libraries were made from 2.5 to 3 micrograms of fragmented DNA using about 14 PCR cycles. The study compared TCR beta repertoires within and between 16 monozygotic twin pairs with cystic fibrosis to assess genetic influence on V and J gene usage. The cohort included ten female and six male twin pairs, mostly children and adolescents, aged roughly 2.0 to 40 years with a median of around 8.6 years. On the day of blood sampling, twins were ranked among over 950 cohort participants for weight-for-height and for FEVPerc (FEV1 disease centile). Data for three of the twin pairs had previously been reported in another context. General findings and caveats noted by the study authors: Simpson clonality was generally low (median around 0.0094), suggesting a naive-dominated repertoire, with higher clonality in the most severely affected patients. Monozygotic CF twin pairs shared significantly more nucleotide-identical clonotypes within each pair than unrelated CF individuals shared with one another (P = 0.000026, Mann-Whitney). V gene usage was most similar to the co-twin for 13 of 16 pairs, and J usage for 8 of 16 pairs, suggesting genetic constraints. The cohort was small, and no association was found between shared CDR3 numbers and age, concordance or disease severity.

This clone turned up a few times. The antigen this receptor binds is unknown. Base qualities are not provided; no much larger clone lies one nucleotide away. The twin pairs came from the European Cystic Fibrosis Twin and Sibling Study Cohort, a cohort that recruited patients from over a hundred CF clinics across 14 European countries. Both zygosity and CFTR genotype were checked in-house, and zygosity was tested with multiplex PCR across nine short tandem repeat loci. Each twin gave a peripheral blood sample, and clinical parameters were documented on that same day of blood sampling. Phenol/chloroform extraction was used to isolate genomic DNA from peripheral blood cells, and the DNA was then kept in TE buffer at 4 degrees C. TCR beta CDR3 regions were amplified by multiplex PCR using the immunoSEQ immune profiling system, following the manufacturer's instructions. Sequencing was performed on an Illumina NextSeq system. Regarding the original processing steps: The immunoSEQ Analyzer platform handled processing of the sequence data, and clonality was calculated by taking the square root of Simpson's index of productive rearrangements. Similarity in V and J usage was measured by Jensen-Shannon distance, and OLGA was used to compute CDR3 generation probabilities. Shared CDR3 sequences were searched in the immuneACCESS database (August 2020) and in VDJdb (December 2020). Held by TCRdb, this immuneACCESS table contains in-frame sequences only and omits some clones. Under half of the omission traces to an unresolved V gene where checked; the cause of the rest is unknown. V and J calls and clone size are copied from that table; D and trimming were computed from the DNA. The sample table holds about 23,000 clones, of which around 93% were seen once. The ten largest clonotypes hold approximately 0.28% of the sample.

V is clipped by 7 bases and J by 4 bases, and the sequence between their germline boundaries is 13 bases long. CDR1 SNHLY and CDR2 FYNNEI were looked up in the germline V gene. The CDR3 runs 13 residues from the cysteine to the phenylalanine. The read is trimmed to its CDR3 DNA, 39 bases read in frame from base 1. This chain joins TRBV2 to TRBJ1-1, with the D gene not confidently named. This TCR came from a girl aged 2-10 years with cystic fibrosis. Input material: blood. This receptor has the CDR3 CASTPRGGTEAFF. The DNA is as follows: TGTGCCAGCACCCCTCGGGGAGGCACTGAAGCTTTCTTT.